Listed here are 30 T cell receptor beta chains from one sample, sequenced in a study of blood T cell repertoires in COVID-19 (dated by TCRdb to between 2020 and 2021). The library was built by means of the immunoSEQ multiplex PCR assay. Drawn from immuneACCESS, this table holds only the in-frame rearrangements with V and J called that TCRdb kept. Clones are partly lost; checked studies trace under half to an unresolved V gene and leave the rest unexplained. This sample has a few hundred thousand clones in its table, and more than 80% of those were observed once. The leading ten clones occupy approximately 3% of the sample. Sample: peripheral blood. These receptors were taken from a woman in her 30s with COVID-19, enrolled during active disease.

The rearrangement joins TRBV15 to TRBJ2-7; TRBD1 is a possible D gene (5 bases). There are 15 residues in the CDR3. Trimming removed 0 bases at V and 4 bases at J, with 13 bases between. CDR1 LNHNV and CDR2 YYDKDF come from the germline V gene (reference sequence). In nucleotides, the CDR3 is TGTGCCACCAGCAGAGATAGGGGCGTGGGATACGAGCAGTACGTC. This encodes CATSRDRGVGYEQYV.

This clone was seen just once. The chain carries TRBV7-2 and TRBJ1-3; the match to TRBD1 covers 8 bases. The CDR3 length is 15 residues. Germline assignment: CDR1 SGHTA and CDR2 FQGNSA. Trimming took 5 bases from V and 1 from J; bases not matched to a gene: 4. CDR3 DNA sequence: TGTGCCAGCAGCCCCAACAGGGGGTCTGGAAACACCATATATTTT. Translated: CASSPNRGSGNTIYF.

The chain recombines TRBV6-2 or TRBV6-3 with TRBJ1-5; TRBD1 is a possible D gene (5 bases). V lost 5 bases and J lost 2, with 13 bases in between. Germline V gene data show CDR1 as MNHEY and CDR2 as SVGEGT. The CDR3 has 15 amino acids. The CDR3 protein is CASSPRGVGNQPQHF. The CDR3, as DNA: TGTGCCAGCAGTCCACGGGGGGTTGGCAATCAGCCCCAGCATTTT.

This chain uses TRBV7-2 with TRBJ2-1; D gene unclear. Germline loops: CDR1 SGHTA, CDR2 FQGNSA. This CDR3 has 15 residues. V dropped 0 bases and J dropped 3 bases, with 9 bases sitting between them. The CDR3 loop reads CASSLAVSDYNEQFF. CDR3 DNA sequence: TGTGCCAGCAGCTTAGCCGTCTCAGACTACAATGAGCAGTTCTTC. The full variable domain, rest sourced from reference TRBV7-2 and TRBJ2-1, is GAGVSQSPSNKVTEKGKDVELRCDPISGHTALYWYRQSLGQGLEFLIYFQGNSAPDKSGLPSDRFSAERTGGSVSTLTIQRTQQEDSAVYLCASSLAVSDYNEQFFGPGTRLTVL.

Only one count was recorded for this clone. This CDR3 reads CASSGGGSSYEQYF. The CDR3 DNA follows: TGTGCCAGCAGCGGGGGCGGGAGCTCCTACGAGCAGTACTTC. The chain links TRBV5-4 to TRBJ2-7; possibly TRBD2 for D (7 bases). Per the germline V gene, CDR1 is SGHNT and CDR2 is YYREEE (reference sequence). This CDR3 has 14 amino acids. The germline V and J ends were trimmed by 4 bases and 0 bases, with 11 bases remaining between them. The full variable domain, with the rest looked up from reference TRBV5-4 and TRBJ2-7, is ETGVTQSPTHLIKTRGQQVTLRCSSQSGHNTVSWYQQALGQGPQFIFQYYREEENGRGNFPPRFSGLQFPNYSSELNVNALELDDSALYLCASSGGGSSYEQYFGPGTRLTVT.

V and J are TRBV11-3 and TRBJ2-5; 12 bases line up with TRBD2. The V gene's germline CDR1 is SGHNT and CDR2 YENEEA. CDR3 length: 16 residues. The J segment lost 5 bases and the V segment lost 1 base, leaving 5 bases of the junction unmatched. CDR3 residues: CASSLGTSGGLETQYF. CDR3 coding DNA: TGTGCCAGCAGCTTAGGAACTAGCGGGGGGCTGGAGACCCAGTACTTC.

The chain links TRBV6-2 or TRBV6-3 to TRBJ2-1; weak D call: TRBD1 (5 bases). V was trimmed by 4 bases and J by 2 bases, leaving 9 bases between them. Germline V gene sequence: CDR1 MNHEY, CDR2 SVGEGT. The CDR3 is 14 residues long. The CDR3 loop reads CASSLGAPYNEQFF. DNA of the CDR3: TGTGCCAGCAGTTTAGGGGCCCCCTACAATGAGCAGTTCTTC.

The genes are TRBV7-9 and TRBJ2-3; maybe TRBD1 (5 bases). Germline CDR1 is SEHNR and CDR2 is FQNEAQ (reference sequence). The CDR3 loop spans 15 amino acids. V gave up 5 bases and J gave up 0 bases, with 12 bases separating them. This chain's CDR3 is CASSKGAGSTDTQYF. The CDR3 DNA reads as TGTGCCAGCAGCAAAGGGGCAGGAAGCACAGATACGCAGTATTTT.

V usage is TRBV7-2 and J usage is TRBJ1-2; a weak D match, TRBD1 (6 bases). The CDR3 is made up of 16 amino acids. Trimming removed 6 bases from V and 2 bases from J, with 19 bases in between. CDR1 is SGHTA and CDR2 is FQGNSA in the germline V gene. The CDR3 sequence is CASSPRAGGQNYGYTF. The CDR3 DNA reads TGTGCCAGCAGTCCAAGGGCGGGGGGCCAGAACTATGGCTACACCTTC.

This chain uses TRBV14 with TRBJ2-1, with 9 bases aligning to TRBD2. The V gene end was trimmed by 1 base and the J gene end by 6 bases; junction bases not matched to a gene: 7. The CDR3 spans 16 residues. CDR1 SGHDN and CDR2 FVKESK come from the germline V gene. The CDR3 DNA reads TGTGCCAGCAGCCAAGTATGGCGGGAGGGCCCCAATGAGCAGTTCTTC. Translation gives CASSQVWREGPNEQFF.

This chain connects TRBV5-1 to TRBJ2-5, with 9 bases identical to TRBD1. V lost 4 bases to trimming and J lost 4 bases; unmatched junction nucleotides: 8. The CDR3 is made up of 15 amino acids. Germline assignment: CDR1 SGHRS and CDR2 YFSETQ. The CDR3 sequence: CASSPGQGQRETQYF. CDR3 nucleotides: TGCGCCAGCAGCCCAGGACAGGGGCAGAGAGAGACCCAGTACTTC.

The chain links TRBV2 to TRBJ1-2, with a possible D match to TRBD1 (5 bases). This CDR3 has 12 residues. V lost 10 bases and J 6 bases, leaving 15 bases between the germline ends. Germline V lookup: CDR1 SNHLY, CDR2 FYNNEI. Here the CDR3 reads CATDLGADGYTF. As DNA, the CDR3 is TGTGCCACCGACCTTGGGGCAGATGGCTACACCTTC.

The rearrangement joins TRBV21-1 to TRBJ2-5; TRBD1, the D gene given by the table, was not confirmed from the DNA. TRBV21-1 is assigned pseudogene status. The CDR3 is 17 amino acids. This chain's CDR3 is CASSKKGGDRGRETQYF. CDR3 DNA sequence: TGTGCCAGCAGCAAAAAAGGGGGGGACAGGGGGCGAGAGACCCAGTACTTC.

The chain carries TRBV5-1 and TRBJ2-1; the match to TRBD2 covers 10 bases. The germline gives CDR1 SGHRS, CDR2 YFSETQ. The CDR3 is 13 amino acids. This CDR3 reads CATSGGELGEQFF. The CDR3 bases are TGCGCAACCAGCGGGGGGGAGCTGGGTGAGCAGTTCTTC.

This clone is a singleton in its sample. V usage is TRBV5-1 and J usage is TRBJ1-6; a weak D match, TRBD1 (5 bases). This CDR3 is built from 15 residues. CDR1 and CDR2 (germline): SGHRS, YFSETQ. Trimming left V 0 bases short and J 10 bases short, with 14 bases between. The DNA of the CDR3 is TGCGCCAGCAGCTTGGATGGGGGGGGTGGGTCACCCCTCCACTTT. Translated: CASSLDGGGGSPLHF.

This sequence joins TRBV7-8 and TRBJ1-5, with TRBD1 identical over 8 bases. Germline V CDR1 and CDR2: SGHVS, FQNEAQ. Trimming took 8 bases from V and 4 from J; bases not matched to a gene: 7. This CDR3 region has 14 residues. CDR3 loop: CASRADRVNQPQHF. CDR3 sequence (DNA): TGTGCCAGCCGCGCGGACAGGGTTAATCAGCCCCAGCATTTT.

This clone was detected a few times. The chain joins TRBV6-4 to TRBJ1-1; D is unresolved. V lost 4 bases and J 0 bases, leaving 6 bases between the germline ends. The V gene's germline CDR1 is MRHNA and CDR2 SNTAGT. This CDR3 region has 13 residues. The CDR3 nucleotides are TGTGCCAGCAGTGTAAATCTGAACACTGAAGCTTTCTTT. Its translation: CASSVNLNTEAFF.

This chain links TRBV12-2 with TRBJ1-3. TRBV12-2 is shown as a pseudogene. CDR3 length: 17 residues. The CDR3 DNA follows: TGTGCAAGTCGGCTCGGGGTCCGAAAGAGCTCTGGAAACACCATATATTTT. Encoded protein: CASRLGVRKSSGNTIYF.

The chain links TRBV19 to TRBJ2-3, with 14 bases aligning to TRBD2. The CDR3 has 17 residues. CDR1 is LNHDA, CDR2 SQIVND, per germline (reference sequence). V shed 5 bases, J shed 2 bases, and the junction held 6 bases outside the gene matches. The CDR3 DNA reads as TGTGCCAGTAGTGTGGGACTAGCGGGGGACCCCACAGATACGCAGTATTTT. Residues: CASSVGLAGDPTDTQYF.

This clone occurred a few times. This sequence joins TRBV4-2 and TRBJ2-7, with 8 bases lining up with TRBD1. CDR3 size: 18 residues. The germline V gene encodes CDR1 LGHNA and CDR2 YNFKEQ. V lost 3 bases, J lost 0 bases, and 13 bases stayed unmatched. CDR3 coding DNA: TGTGCCAGCAGCCACCAGATGGCAGGGGGCCGGAGCTCCTACGAGCAGTACTTC. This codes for CASSHQMAGGRSSYEQYF.

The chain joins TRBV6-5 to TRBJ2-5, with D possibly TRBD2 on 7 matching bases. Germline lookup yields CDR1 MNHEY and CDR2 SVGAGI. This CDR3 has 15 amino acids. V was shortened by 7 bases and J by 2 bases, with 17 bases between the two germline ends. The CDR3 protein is CASTRTRGGQETQYF. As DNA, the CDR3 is TGTGCCAGCACCCGGACTAGGGGGGGACAAGAGACCCAGTACTTC.

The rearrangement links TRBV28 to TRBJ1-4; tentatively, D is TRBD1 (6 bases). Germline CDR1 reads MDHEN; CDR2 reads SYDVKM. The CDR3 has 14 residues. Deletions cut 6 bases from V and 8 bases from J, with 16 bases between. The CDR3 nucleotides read TGTGCCAGCAGGACGGGAGGGGGAGTAGAAAAACTGTTTTTT. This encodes CASRTGGGVEKLFF. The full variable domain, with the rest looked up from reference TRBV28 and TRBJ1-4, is DVKVTQSSRYLVKRTGEKVFLECVQDMDHENMFWYRQDPGLGLRLIYFSYDVKMKEKGDIPEGYSVSREKKERFSLILESASTNQTSMYLCASRTGGGVEKLFFGSGTQLSVL.

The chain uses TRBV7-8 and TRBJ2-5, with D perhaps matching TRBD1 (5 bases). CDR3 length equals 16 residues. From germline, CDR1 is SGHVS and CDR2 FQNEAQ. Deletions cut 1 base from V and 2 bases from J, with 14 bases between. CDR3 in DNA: TGTGCCAGCAGCTTAGGTTTCAGGGAAACTCAAGAGACCCAGTACTTC. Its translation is CASSLGFRETQETQYF.

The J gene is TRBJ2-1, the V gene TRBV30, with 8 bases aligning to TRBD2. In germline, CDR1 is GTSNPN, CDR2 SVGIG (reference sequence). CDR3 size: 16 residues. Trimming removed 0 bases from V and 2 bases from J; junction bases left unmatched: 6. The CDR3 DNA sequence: TGTGCCTGGAGTGTACGGGAGGGTTCCCCCTACAATGAGCAGTTCTTC. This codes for CAWSVREGSPYNEQFF. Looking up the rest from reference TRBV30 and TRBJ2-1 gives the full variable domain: SQTIHQWPATLVQPVGSPLSLECTVEGTSNPNLYWYRQAAGRGLQLLFYSVGIGQISSEVPQNLSASRPQDRQFILSSKKLLLSDSGFYLCAWSVREGSPYNEQFFGPGTRLTVL.

As DNA, the CDR3 is TGCGCCAGCAGCCAAGCAGACAGGGGTTGGGGCTACACCTTC. This sequence encodes CASSQADRGWGYTF. The J gene is TRBJ1-2, the V gene TRBV4-3; 8 bases line up with TRBD1. V was clipped by 1 base and J by 8 bases; unmatched bases: 6. The CDR3 is made up of 14 amino acids. Germline assignment: CDR1 LGHNA and CDR2 YSLEER.

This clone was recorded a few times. CDR3 region: CARQYSEAFF. The CDR3 DNA reads as TGTGCCAGACAGTACTCTGAAGCTTTCTTT. The chain recombines TRBV2 with TRBJ1-1; no definite D call. This CDR3 has 10 residues. V was shortened by 9 bases and J by 6 bases, with 8 bases between the two germline ends. Germline V CDR1 and CDR2: SNHLY, FYNNEI.

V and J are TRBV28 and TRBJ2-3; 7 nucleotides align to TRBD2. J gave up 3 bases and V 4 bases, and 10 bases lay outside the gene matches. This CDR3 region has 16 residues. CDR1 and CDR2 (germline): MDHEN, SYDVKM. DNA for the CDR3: TGTGCCAGCAGTTCTATGGGAGCGGGACTAACAGATACGCAGTATTTT. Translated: CASSSMGAGLTDTQYF.

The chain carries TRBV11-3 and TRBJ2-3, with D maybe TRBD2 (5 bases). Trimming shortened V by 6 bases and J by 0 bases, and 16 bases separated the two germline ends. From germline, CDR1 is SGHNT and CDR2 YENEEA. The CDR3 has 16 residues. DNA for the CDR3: TGTGCCAGCAGTCTCGGGGTCGGCCCTAGCACAGATACGCAGTATTTT. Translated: CASSLGVGPSTDTQYF.

DNA of the CDR3: TGTGCCAGCAGCCAACCGACCACTAGCGGCCAAGAGACCCAGTACTTC. It is translated as CASSQPTTSGQETQYF. This sequence joins TRBV7-2 and TRBJ2-5; 8 positions agree with TRBD2. J was trimmed by 1 base and V by 5 bases; bases with no gene match: 9. The CDR3 runs 16 residues. Per the germline V gene, CDR1 is SGHTA and CDR2 is FQGNSA.

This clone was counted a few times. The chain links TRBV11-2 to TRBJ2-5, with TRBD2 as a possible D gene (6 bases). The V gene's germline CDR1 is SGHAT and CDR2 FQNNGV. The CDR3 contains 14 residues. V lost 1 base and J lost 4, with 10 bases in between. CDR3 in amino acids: CASSLVASAETQYF. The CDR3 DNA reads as TGTGCCAGCAGCTTAGTTGCTAGCGCAGAGACCCAGTACTTC.